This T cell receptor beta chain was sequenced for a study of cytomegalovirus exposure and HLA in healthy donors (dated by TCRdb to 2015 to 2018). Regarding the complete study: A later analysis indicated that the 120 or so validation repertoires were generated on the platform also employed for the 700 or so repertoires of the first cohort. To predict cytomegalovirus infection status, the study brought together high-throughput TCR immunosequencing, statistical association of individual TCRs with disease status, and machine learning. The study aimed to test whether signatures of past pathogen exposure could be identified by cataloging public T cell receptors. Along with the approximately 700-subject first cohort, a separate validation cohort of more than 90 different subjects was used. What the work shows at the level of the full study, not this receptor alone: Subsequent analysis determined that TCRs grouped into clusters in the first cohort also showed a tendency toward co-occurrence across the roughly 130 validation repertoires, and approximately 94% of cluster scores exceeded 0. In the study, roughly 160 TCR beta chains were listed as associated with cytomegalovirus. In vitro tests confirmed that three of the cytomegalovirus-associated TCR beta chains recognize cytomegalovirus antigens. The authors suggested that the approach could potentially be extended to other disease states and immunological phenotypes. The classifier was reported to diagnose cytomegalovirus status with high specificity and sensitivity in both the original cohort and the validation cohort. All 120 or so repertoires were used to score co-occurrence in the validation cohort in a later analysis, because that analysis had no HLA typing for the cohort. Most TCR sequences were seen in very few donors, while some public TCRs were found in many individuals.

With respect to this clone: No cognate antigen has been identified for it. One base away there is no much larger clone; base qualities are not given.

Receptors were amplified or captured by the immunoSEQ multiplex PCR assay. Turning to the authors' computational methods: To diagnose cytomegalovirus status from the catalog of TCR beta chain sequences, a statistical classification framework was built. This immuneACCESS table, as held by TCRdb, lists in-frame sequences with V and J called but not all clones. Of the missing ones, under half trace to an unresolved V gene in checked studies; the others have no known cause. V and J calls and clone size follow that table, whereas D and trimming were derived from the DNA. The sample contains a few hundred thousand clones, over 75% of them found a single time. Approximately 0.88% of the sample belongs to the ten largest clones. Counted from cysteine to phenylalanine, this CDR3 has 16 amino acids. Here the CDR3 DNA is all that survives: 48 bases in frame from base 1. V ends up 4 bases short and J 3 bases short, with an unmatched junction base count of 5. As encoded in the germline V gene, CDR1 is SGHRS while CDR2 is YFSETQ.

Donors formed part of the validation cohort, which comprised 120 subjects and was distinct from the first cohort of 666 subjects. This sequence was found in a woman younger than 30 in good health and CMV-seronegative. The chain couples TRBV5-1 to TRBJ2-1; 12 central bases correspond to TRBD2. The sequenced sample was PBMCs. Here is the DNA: TGCGCCAGCAGCGTTGCGACTAGCGGGAGCTACAATGAGCAGTTCTTC. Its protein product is CASSVATSGSYNEQFF.